This T cell receptor beta chain was captured by sequencing in a study of beta chain features in type 1 diabetes (dated by TCRdb to between 2017 and 2018). For context, the study as a whole: Patients and healthy donors did not differ in mean age, gender distribution, total cell number or subset yield. A total of 107,917,701 sorted cells were examined across all samples, and the number of cells per subset was strongly correlated with RNA yield. Naive and central memory subsets were obtained from all 30 or so donors, but regulatory and stem cell-like memory subsets were isolated from only 8 patients and 8 healthy donors. The study compared the TCRB repertoires of sorted circulating CD4+ T cell subsets in recently diagnosed type 1 diabetes patients with those in matched healthy donors. The full study reports these points: A moderate but significant shortening of TCRB CDR3 length was observed in type 1 diabetes patients in all four CD4+ subsets. Because the HLA sub-analyses included only small numbers of individuals, any influence of HLA type on TCRB rearrangement was left unresolved. PCR might favor shorter templates, but patient and control samples were amplified and corrected together, so any skew would affect both groups equally. Sequencing cDNA rather than genomic DNA could over-represent highly expressing activated cells, although activation and CD3 levels did not differ between groups. Naive, central memory and regulatory TCRB repertoires appeared more similar among patients than among healthy donors. At VDJ recombination sites, patients with type 1 diabetes made fewer insertions and deleted more nucleotides, a pattern implying thymic rearrangement abnormalities.

The entire amount of isolated RNA was reverse transcribed using the High Capacity cDNA Reverse Transcription Kit, so the sequenced TCRB transcripts were expressed ones. Naive, central memory and regulatory T cell samples underwent deep immunoSEQ sequencing, averaging roughly 3.4 million total reads per sample. Sorted cells were lysed in RLT buffer, and RNA was extracted using DNase-treated RNeasy Micro or Mini kits according to cell number. To prevent cross-contamination, every cell subset was processed on its own, while patient and healthy donor samples were processed together. Using the immunoSEQ multiplex PCR, TCRB sequences were amplified from cDNA into 87-bp fragments spanning the CDR3 region. Sequencing of the amplicons was done on the Illumina HiSeq platform. Per the source publication's procedure: Synthetic template baselines were used to correct PCR bias computationally, reads within Hamming distance 2 were collapsed, and singletons that could not be merged were discarded. By aligning reads against IMGT, V, D and J genes, CDR3 length, and insertions or deletions at six rearrangement sites were assigned. Within each subset, clonotype counts were normalized to the number of sorted cells before true diversity and Gini coefficients were calculated with the tcR R package. The overlap coefficient, calculated on TCRB nucleotide sequences, was used to quantify repertoire sharing. Drawn from immuneACCESS, this table holds only the in-frame rearrangements with V and J called that TCRdb kept. Clones are partly lost; checked studies trace under half to an unresolved V gene and leave the rest unexplained. The V and J calls and clone size were taken over from that table, and D and trimming were inferred from the DNA. The sample table records roughly 100,000 clones; roughly 28% of these occur just once. Around 0.5% of the sample belongs to the ten largest clones.

CDR1 and CDR2 are read off the germline V gene (reference sequence) as LNHDA and SQIVND. The CDR3 spans 15 residues, from the cysteine through the phenylalanine. The DNA shown is the 45-base CDR3, in frame from base 1. Here V drops 6 bases and J drops 5 bases, and the junction holds 11 bases not matched to any gene. Each donor gave one peripheral blood draw, averaging approximately 110 mL, which was collected into heparinised tubes. A BD FACSAria II and a panel including CD45RO, CCR7, CD25, CD127, CD95 and CD27 were used to sort naive, central memory, regulatory and stem cell-like memory CD4+ T cells. Purity was above 95% for every sorted population. PBMCs were separated immediately by Lymphoprep density gradient centrifugation and were stained directly, without being cultured. So that batch effects would be minimized, each experiment stained and sorted samples in pairs, pairing one healthy donor with one patient.

This clone was detected only once. The antigen this receptor binds is unknown. No much larger clone exists at a distance of one base, and base qualities are not known. Recombination connected TRBV19 to TRBJ2-5, and TRBD1 matches 8 of the central bases. This TCR derives from a woman under 30 with type 1 diabetes. Specimen: central memory CD4+ T cells from blood. The CDR3 sequence is CASSFGQGVHETQYF. In nucleotide form, the sequence is TGTGCCAGTAGCTTCGGACAGGGTGTCCATGAGACCCAGTACTTC.